Following are 22 T cell receptor beta chains from one sample sequenced in a study of blood T cells in healthy people across ages. Alongside a J-beta primer mix, a sample-barcoded 5' primer served in a second PCR lasting about 7 to 11 cycles. MiXCR, applied by TCRdb to the 5' RACE reads, yields one record per CDR3 protein. Found here are some 1,500,000 distinct CDR3 sequences, 42% of them singletons; the top ten hold roughly 3.7%. Sample: blood. The receptor source for this set is a woman younger than 30 in good health.

The chain joins TRBV9 to TRBJ1-2; possibly TRBD1 for D (5 bases). Trimming removed 4 bases at V and 0 bases at J, with 16 bases between. From germline, CDR1 is SGDLS and CDR2 YYNGEE. The CDR3 sequence is 16 residues long. The CDR3 spells CASSPARGVANYGYTF. The DNA of the CDR3 is TGTGCCAGCAGCCCCGCCCGGGGGGTCGCTAACTATGGCTACACCTTC.

The chain is built from TRBV12-3 or TRBV12-4 and TRBJ2-5; D remains unclear. TRBJ2-7 matches the DNA end more closely, so the J call is doubtful. There are 15 residues in the CDR3. The CDR3 reads CASTTIQSLPYEQYF. CDR3 coding DNA: TGTGCCAGCACCACTATCCAGTCATTACCCTACGAGCAGTACTTC.

This clonotype has only a few counts. This rearrangement joins TRBV20-1 to TRBJ2-4; TRBD2 agrees at 8 bases. The CDR3 runs to 13 residues. Trimming at V came to 6 bases and at J to 12 bases, leaving 13 bases not matched to a gene. Per germline, CDR1 DFQATT and CDR2 SNEGSKA (reference sequence). CDR3 sequence: CSAYWGAGDGQYF. The CDR3 DNA reads as TGCAGTGCCTACTGGGGAGCGGGAGATGGTCAGTACTTC.

The chain employs TRBV25-1 and TRBJ2-7, with D possibly TRBD1 on 5 matching bases. Germline-derived CDR1 and CDR2 are MGHDK and SYGVNS. With 6 bases removed from V and 1 base from J, the gap between germline ends came to 10 bases. The CDR3 loop spans 13 amino acids. The DNA for the CDR3 is TGTGCCAGCAGGGACATGCGATCCTACGAGCAGTACTTC. It yields the protein CASRDMRSYEQYF.

Comments on this clonotype: Being one base from a much bigger clone, this may be a read error. V and J are TRBV10-3 and TRBJ2-3, with TRBD2 identical over 11 bases. Germline V lookup: CDR1 ENHRY, CDR2 SYGVKD. The V segment lost 5 bases and the J segment 5 bases; nucleotides outside the gene matches: 9. This CDR3 contains 16 residues. The CDR3, as DNA: TGTGCCATCAGTCAAGAACTAGCGGGGGAGCAAGATACGCAGTATTTT. It is translated as CAISQELAGEQDTQYF.

This sequence joins TRBV20-1 and TRBJ1-4; 9 bases are a match to TRBD1. The length of the CDR3 is 14 residues. The V segment lost 3 bases and the J segment 4 bases; nucleotides outside the gene matches: 3. The germline CDR1 and CDR2 sequences are DFQATT and SNEGSKA (reference sequence). CDR3 protein: CSARMDRGNEKLFF. The CDR3 DNA reads as TGCAGTGCTAGGATGGACAGGGGTAATGAAAAACTGTTTTTT.

A word on this clonotype: This sequence may be a read error, since a much larger clone differs from it by one base. The rearrangement joins TRBV4-1 to TRBJ2-7, with unresolved D. Germline loops: CDR1 MGHRA, CDR2 YSYEKL. The CDR3 extends over 14 amino acids. V gave up 1 base and J gave up 1 base, with 8 bases separating them. As DNA, the CDR3 is TGCGCCAGCAGCCAAGGCCCTAGTTCCTACGAGCAGTACTTC. Its translation is CASSQGPSSYEQYF.

This clonotype was seen only a few times. The genes are TRBV7-2 and TRBJ2-7; TRBD1 aligns across 9 bases. After removal of 1 base from V and 5 bases from J, the junction contained 6 bases not matched to a gene. Germline values: CDR1 SGHTA, CDR2 FQGNSA. The CDR3 consists of 15 residues. CDR3 loop: CASSLGGTGSNEQYF. The DNA for the CDR3 is TGTGCCAGCAGCTTAGGGGGGACAGGGTCCAACGAGCAGTACTTC. Full variable domain (rest looked up from reference TRBV7-2 and TRBJ2-7): GAGVSQSPSNKVTEKGKDVELRCDPISGHTALYWYRQSLGQGLEFLIYFQGNSAPDKSGLPSDRFSAERTGGSVSTLTIQRTQQEDSAVYLCASSLGGTGSNEQYFGPGTRLTVT.

This clonotype was seen more than once but under ten times. V gene TRBV27 combines with J gene TRBJ2-5, with 9 bases matching TRBD2. Looked up from germline, CDR1 is MNHEY and CDR2 is SMNVEV (reference sequence). The CDR3 sequence is 18 residues long. Trimming took 2 bases from V and 4 from J; bases not matched to a gene: 14. The CDR3 DNA sequence: TGTGCCAGCAGTTTAATTAGCGCGGGAGGGGTAATTGGAGAGACCCAGTACTTC. Translated: CASSLISAGGVIGETQYF.

V and J are TRBV18 and TRBJ1-5; 7 bases map to TRBD1. This CDR3 has 16 residues. The V gene end was trimmed by 0 bases and the J gene end by 5 bases; junction bases not matched to a gene: 7. Germline V lookup: CDR1 KGHSH, CDR2 LQKENI. The CDR3 region has the DNA TGTGCCAGCTCACCACCCGTAACAGGGGCACATCAGCCCCAGCATTTT. It specifies CASSPPVTGAHQPQHF.

This clonotype appeared a few times. The J gene is TRBJ2-7, the V gene TRBV6-2 or TRBV6-3, with 9 bases that match TRBD2. The V gene end was trimmed by 5 bases and the J gene end by 2 bases; junction bases not matched to a gene: 7. Germline loops: CDR1 MNHEY, CDR2 SVGEGT. This CDR3 spans 15 amino acids. The CDR3 region has the DNA TGTGCCAGCAGTACCACTAGCGGGTTGACCTACGAGCAGTACTTC. Translation: CASSTTSGLTYEQYF.

This clonotype has just a few counts. The chain combines TRBV29-1 with TRBJ1-5; D gene uncertain. Trimming took off 6 bases at V and 4 bases at J, with 10 bases between the two ends. The CDR3 is 12 amino acids. Per the germline V gene, CDR1 is SQVTM and CDR2 is ANQGSEA. The CDR3 loop is CSVAFTNQPQHF. The CDR3 DNA is TGCAGCGTCGCCTTCACAAATCAGCCCCAGCATTTT.

The V gene is TRBV12-5, the J gene TRBJ2-1; D uncertain. Germline-derived CDR1 and CDR2 are LGHNT and FRNRAP. The germline V and J ends were trimmed by 5 bases and 0 bases, with 11 bases remaining between them. This CDR3 has 15 amino acids. The CDR3 DNA is TGTGCTAGTGGTCCATTTGTTAGCTCCTACAATGAGCAGTTCTTC. Amino acid sequence: CASGPFVSSYNEQFF.

In this sample, this clonotype turned up a few times. This chain uses TRBV15 with TRBJ2-1; maybe TRBD1 (6 bases). The CDR3 covers 14 residues. V was cut by 2 bases and J by 4 bases, with 9 bases left in between. Germline CDR1 reads LNHNV; CDR2 reads YYDKDF (reference sequence). CDR3 sequence reads: CATSRRDTYNEQFF. The DNA for the CDR3 is TGTGCCACCAGCAGACGGGACACGTACAATGAGCAGTTCTTC.

This clonotype was detected a few times. V is TRBV20-1 and J is TRBJ2-1, with D unclear. The V end was cut by 6 bases, the J end by 0 bases, with 15 bases between. The germline CDR1 and CDR2 sequences are DFQATT and SNEGSKA (reference sequence). The CDR3 length is 15 residues. The CDR3 DNA follows: TGCAGTGCGCCCAAGGGCCGTAGCTCCTACAATGAGCAGTTCTTC. Translating it yields CSAPKGRSSYNEQFF.

The rearrangement links TRBV20-1 to TRBJ2-2; either TRBD1 or TRBD2 may fit D (5 bases each). The CDR3 is 14 amino acids. Germline CDR1 DFQATT, CDR2 SNEGSKA (reference sequence). Trimming cost V 6 bases and J 1 base, with 12 bases left between them. CDR3: CSAPGPGNTGELFF. The CDR3 DNA follows: TGCAGTGCCCCGGGGCCGGGGAACACCGGGGAGCTGTTTTTT.

This clonotype was found a few times. V usage is TRBV24-1 and J usage is TRBJ2-1, with TRBD1 matching 8 bases. The junction had 7 bases not matched to a gene; V was cut back by 5 bases and J by 5 bases. CDR3 size: 15 residues. Germline V gene sequence: CDR1 KGHDR, CDR2 SFDVKD. Here the CDR3 reads CATSGAGTGNNEQFF. CDR3 in DNA: TGTGCCACCAGTGGAGCCGGGACAGGTAACAATGAGCAGTTCTTC.

The V gene is TRBV2, the J gene TRBJ1-1; no clear D. The CDR3 runs to 12 residues. CDR1 is SNHLY and CDR2 is FYNNEI in the germline V gene. V dropped 1 base and J dropped 4 bases, with 4 bases sitting between them. The CDR3 region has the DNA TGTGCCAGCAGTGAAGACACCACTGAAGCTTTCTTT. Its protein is CASSEDTTEAFF.

V usage is TRBV7-2 and J usage is TRBJ2-5; 8 bases are a match to TRBD1. The CDR3 loop spans 16 amino acids. Germline V lookup: CDR1 SGHTA, CDR2 FQGNSA. Germline trimming cut 2 bases from V and 1 base from J; bases unmatched to any gene: 6. CDR3 sequence reads: CASSLSSGQGQETQYF. CDR3 DNA: TGTGCCAGCAGCTTAAGTTCCGGACAGGGCCAAGAGACCCAGTACTTC.

This clonotype was seen more than once but under ten times. This rearrangement joins TRBV29-1 to TRBJ2-7; possibly TRBD1 for D (5 bases). With 5 bases removed from V and 1 base from J, the gap between germline ends came to 12 bases. The CDR3 spans 13 residues. Germline CDR1 is SQVTM and CDR2 is ANQGSEA. CDR3 bases: TGCAGCGTTAAGACAGCCTCTTCCTACGAGCAGTACTTC. It is translated as CSVKTASSYEQYF.

The CDR3 spells CASSPKVGPDTQYF. CDR3 sequence (DNA): TGTGCCAGCAGCCCAAAGGTTGGGCCAGATACGCAGTATTTT. This chain links TRBV7-2 with TRBJ2-3, with D uncertain. Germline lookup yields CDR1 SGHTA and CDR2 FQGNSA. Between the trimmed V and J ends, which lost 5 bases and 4 bases, there was a span of 13 bases. This CDR3 contains 14 residues.

The chain combines TRBV28 with TRBJ2-7; 12 bases map to TRBD2. The CDR3 is 17 amino acids. Germline assignment: CDR1 MDHEN and CDR2 SYDVKM. V was pared by 7 bases and J by 1 base, with 11 bases of the junction left unmatched. The CDR3 loop is CASTWGLAGGPSYEQYF. CDR3 in DNA: TGTGCCAGCACCTGGGGTCTAGCGGGGGGGCCTTCCTACGAGCAGTACTTC. Full variable domain (outside the CDR3, taken from reference TRBV28 and TRBJ2-7): DVKVTQSSRYLVKRTGEKVFLECVQDMDHENMFWYRQDPGLGLRLIYFSYDVKMKEKGDIPEGYSVSREKKERFSLILESASTNQTSMYLCASTWGLAGGPSYEQYFGPGTRLTVT.